Below, 20 T cell receptor beta chains from the same sample are listed, as sequenced in a study of T cell repertoires in cytomegalovirus infection. TCRdb reprocessed the reads via MiXCR and lists one record per CDR3 protein. The sample lists 650,000 to 850,000 distinct CDR3 sequences; roughly 28% were seen once. No antigen has been identified for these receptors. The sample here was cultured CD8+ T cells from PBMCs, taken from culture after CMV antigen stimulation. The origin of the receptors is a human donor in good health (CMV status not recorded). Some clones in this sample may be carry-over from other donors' samples.

The sample holds a few counts of this clonotype. The chain recombines TRBV2 with TRBJ2-7; D is possibly TRBD1 (6 bases). The germline CDR1 and CDR2 sequences are SNHLY and FYNNEI. V lost 2 bases to trimming and J lost 2 bases, with 13 bases between them. This CDR3 comprises 15 residues. As DNA, the CDR3 is TGTGCCAGCAGTGAACACCCGGACAGCCCCTACGAGCAGTACTTC. It codes for CASSEHPDSPYEQYF. The complete variable domain, with remaining parts taken from reference TRBV2 and TRBJ2-7, reads EPEVTQTPSHQVTQMGQEVILRCVPISNHLYFYWYRQILGQKVEFLVSFYNNEISEKSEIFDDQFSVERPDGSNFTLKIRSTKLEDSAMYFCASSEHPDSPYEQYFGPGTRLTVT.

This chain links TRBV14 with TRBJ2-3, with D unresolved. This CDR3 contains 18 residues. V was trimmed by 5 bases and J by 0 bases, leaving 21 bases between them. Germline V lookup: CDR1 SGHDN, CDR2 FVKESK. The CDR3 reads CASSYSRSGLGSTDTQYF. Here the CDR3 DNA reads TGTGCCAGCAGCTATTCAAGGAGTGGTTTGGGGAGCACAGATACGCAGTATTTT.

The chain is built from TRBV5-3 and TRBJ1-1; 7 bases line up with TRBD1. TRBV5-3 qualifies as an ORF whose function is uncertain. V dropped 8 bases and J dropped 0; count of bases not matched to a gene: 10. This CDR3 spans 15 amino acids. The CDR3 protein is CASQGRGNLNTEAFF. The CDR3 DNA sequence: TGTGCCAGCCAAGGCAGGGGGAACTTGAACACTGAAGCTTTCTTT.

This clonotype was counted ten times or more. This sequence joins TRBV7-2 and TRBJ1-3; the D is unclear. The germline V and J ends were trimmed by 5 bases and 0 bases, with 8 bases remaining between them. The CDR3 is 14 amino acids. Germline CDR1 is SGHTA and CDR2 is FQGNSA. The CDR3 region has the DNA TGTGCCAGCAGCCCCCTGGGCTCTGGAAACACCATATATTTT. As protein: CASSPLGSGNTIYF.

J is TRBJ2-1 and V is TRBV7-6, with a weak D call TRBD2 (5 bases). The CDR3 is 15 amino acids. CDR1 and CDR2 from the germline V gene are SGHVS and FNYEAQ. Trimming took 6 bases from V and 7 from J, leaving 19 bases between them. The DNA of the CDR3 is TGTGCCAGCAGAAGGCAATTGGGAGAAAGGAATGAGCAGTTCTTC. Protein sequence: CASRRQLGERNEQFF.

The V call is TRBV19, the J call TRBJ1-1; 11 bases line up with TRBD1. The germline CDR1 and CDR2 sequences are LNHDA and SQIVND (reference sequence). The V gene end was trimmed by 6 bases and the J gene end by 5 bases; junction bases not matched to a gene: 5. The CDR3 is 14 amino acids. The chain's CDR3 is CASRYGTGGTEAFF. The CDR3, as DNA: TGTGCCAGTAGATACGGGACAGGGGGGACTGAAGCTTTCTTT. The entire variable domain, with the rest obtained from reference TRBV19 and TRBJ1-1, is as follows: DGGITQSPKYLFRKEGQNVTLSCEQNLNHDAMYWYRQDPGQGLRLIYYSQIVNDFQKGDIAEGYSVSREKKESFPLTVTSAQKNPTAFYLCASRYGTGGTEAFFGQGTRLTVV.

The chain couples TRBV7-3 to TRBJ1-2; TRBD1 aligns across 7 bases. V gave up 2 bases and J gave up 5 bases; unmatched junction bases: 2. The CDR3 is 13 amino acids. The V gene's germline CDR1 is SGHTA and CDR2 FQGTGA. The CDR3 bases are TGTGCCAGCAGCTTAGGGGGACAGTATGGCTACACCTTC. Amino acids: CASSLGGQYGYTF.

The CDR3 nucleotides are TGCGCCAGCAGCCAAGATAGGCTCCGGTGGGACACTGAAGCTTTCTTT. Amino acid sequence: CASSQDRLRWDTEAFF. V and J are TRBV4-1 and TRBJ1-1; no firm D call. Trimming cost V 0 bases and J 3 bases, with 14 bases left between them. Per germline, CDR1 MGHRA and CDR2 YSYEKL. This CDR3 is 16 amino acids long.

This sequence joins TRBV7-6 and TRBJ1-3; 8 bases map to TRBD1. J lost 0 bases, V lost 5 bases, and 6 bases had no gene match. CDR3 length: 16 residues. From germline, CDR1 is SGHVS and CDR2 FNYEAQ. CDR3 nucleotide sequence: TGTGCCAGCAGCCCTCGACAGGGGAGCTCTGGAAACACCATATATTTT. Translating it yields CASSPRQGSSGNTIYF.

This clonotype turned up a few times. V usage is TRBV4-1 and J usage is TRBJ2-7, with D possibly matching TRBD1 (6 bases). Germline CDR1 reads MGHRA; CDR2 reads YSYEKL. The V end was cut by 1 base, the J end by 6 bases, with 10 bases between. CDR3 size: 13 residues. The CDR3 sequence is CASSQASGAEQYF. The CDR3 nucleotides are TGCGCCAGCAGCCAAGCCTCAGGGGCCGAGCAGTACTTC.

This clonotype showed up just a few times. The chain employs TRBV6-2 or TRBV6-3 and TRBJ2-7; D is possibly TRBD2 (5 bases). Germline V gene sequence: CDR1 MNHEY, CDR2 SVGEGT. The CDR3 has 14 residues. V was shortened by 0 bases and J by 7 bases, with 13 bases between the two germline ends. DNA for the CDR3: TGTGCCAGCAGTTACTCCGGAGGACTCGGGGAGCAGTACGTC. Protein product: CASSYSGGLGEQYV.

There are many counts of this clonotype. This sequence joins TRBV4-1 and TRBJ2-2; 8 bases are a match to TRBD2. V lost 1 base, J lost 4 bases, and 2 bases stayed unmatched. The CDR3 runs 15 residues. CDR1 and CDR2 from the germline V gene are MGHRA and YSYEKL. DNA for the CDR3: TGCGCCAGCAGCCAAGCGGGAGGGCGCACCGGGGAGCTGTTTTTT. It translates to CASSQAGGRTGELFF.

The sample holds many counts of this clonotype. The rearrangement joins TRBV7-2 to TRBJ1-1; tentative D call: TRBD1 (6 bases). The V gene's germline CDR1 is SGHTA and CDR2 FQGNSA. The CDR3 length is 13 residues. V lost 5 bases and J 6 bases, leaving 13 bases between the germline ends. The CDR3 loop reads CASSPWGGSEAFF. CDR3 DNA sequence: TGTGCCAGCAGCCCGTGGGGGGGCTCTGAAGCTTTCTTT.

The V and J genes are TRBV12-3 or TRBV12-4 and TRBJ2-1; the match to TRBD2 covers 8 bases. CDR3 length: 15 residues. V was pared by 3 bases and J by 3 bases, with 4 bases of the junction left unmatched. CDR3: CASSFGRGGYNEQFF. For the CDR3, the DNA is TGTGCCAGCAGTTTCGGCCGGGGGGGCTACAATGAGCAGTTCTTC.

The genes are TRBV5-1 and TRBJ2-7; 9 nucleotides line up with TRBD1. V shed 1 base and J 2 bases; nucleotides not matched to a gene: 4. The V gene's germline CDR1 is SGHRS and CDR2 YFSETQ. CDR3 length equals 15 residues. DNA for the CDR3: TGCGCCAGCAGCTTGATACAGGGGGCAACCTACGAGCAGTACTTC. Protein: CASSLIQGATYEQYF.

This clonotype was recorded many times. The chain carries TRBV7-2 and TRBJ1-5; weak D call: TRBD1 (6 bases). Trimming removed 3 bases at V and 0 bases at J, with 15 bases between. The germline CDR1 and CDR2 sequences are SGHTA and FQGNSA. This CDR3 spans 17 amino acids. CDR3 coding DNA: TGTGCCAGCAGCTTTGGTCGGGGGCCCTATAGCAATCAGCCCCAGCATTTT. Its translation is CASSFGRGPYSNQPQHF.

The V call is TRBV27, the J call TRBJ1-5; D may be TRBD1 (6 bases). Germline V lookup: CDR1 MNHEY, CDR2 SMNVEV (reference sequence). CDR3 length: 14 amino acids. V was pared by 3 bases and J by 2 bases, with 8 bases between. The CDR3 is CASSFTGRNQPQHF. CDR3 nucleotides: TGTGCCAGCAGTTTCACAGGGCGCAATCAGCCCCAGCATTTT.

V gene TRBV7-8 combines with J gene TRBJ2-7; possible D gene TRBD1, 6 bases. V was clipped by 2 bases and J by 1 base, with 15 bases between them. The CDR3 contains 16 residues. The V gene's germline CDR1 is SGHVS and CDR2 FQNEAQ. CDR3 sequence (DNA): TGTGCCAGCAGCTTACTGGGGGCTCGCACATCCTACGAGCAGTACTTC. It specifies CASSLLGARTSYEQYF.

This clonotype was counted a few times. The chain employs TRBV6-1 and TRBJ1-5; maybe TRBD1 (5 bases). The length of the CDR3 is 15 residues. CDR1 is MNHNS, CDR2 SASEGT, per germline. V was clipped by 0 bases and J by 6 bases, with 12 bases between them. CDR3 in DNA: TGTGCCAGCAGTGAAGCCATCAGGGTAGCTCAGCCCCAGCATTTT. It yields the protein CASSEAIRVAQPQHF.

The chain carries TRBV6-5 and TRBJ1-2; 7 bases align to TRBD1. The CDR3 has 15 residues. With V trimmed by 2 bases and J by 2 bases, 5 bases remained unmatched. Germline CDR1 reads MNHEY; CDR2 reads SVGAGI. The CDR3 coding sequence is TGTGCCAGCAGTTACCGGACAGGACCGAACTATGGCTACACCTTC. It encodes CASSYRTGPNYGYTF.